This record covers a single T cell receptor (beta chain). Antigen unknown. This specimen belongs to a study of blood T cells in healthy people across ages. Notes on the study in general: Measured against age, TCR beta diversity per million T cells decreased in a roughly linear manner. Unknown CMV status may confound age-related changes in expanded clones.

Combining a sample-barcoded 5' primer with a J-beta primer mix, a second PCR ran for about 7 to 11 cycles. The authors tagged each cDNA molecule using a template-switch adaptor with 12 random nucleotides. All samples gave at least 3 million CDR3-containing paired-end reads. MiXCR was run by TCRdb on the 5' RACE reads, yielding one entry per CDR3 protein. The sample holds 540,000 or so distinct CDR3 sequences, around 48% seen once. This CDR3 comprises 13 residues. Germline V CDR1 and CDR2: SGHTA, FQGNSA. Between the trimmed V and J ends, which lost 6 bases and 6 bases, there was a span of 14 bases. This TCR came from a man aged 80 or over in good health. The chain is built from TRBV7-2 and TRBJ1-2; weak D call: TRBD1 (6 bases). Specimen: blood. This chain's CDR3 is CASRPQGGNGYTF. The CDR3 DNA sequence: TGTGCCAGCAGGCCACAGGGTGGAAATGGCTACACCTTC.